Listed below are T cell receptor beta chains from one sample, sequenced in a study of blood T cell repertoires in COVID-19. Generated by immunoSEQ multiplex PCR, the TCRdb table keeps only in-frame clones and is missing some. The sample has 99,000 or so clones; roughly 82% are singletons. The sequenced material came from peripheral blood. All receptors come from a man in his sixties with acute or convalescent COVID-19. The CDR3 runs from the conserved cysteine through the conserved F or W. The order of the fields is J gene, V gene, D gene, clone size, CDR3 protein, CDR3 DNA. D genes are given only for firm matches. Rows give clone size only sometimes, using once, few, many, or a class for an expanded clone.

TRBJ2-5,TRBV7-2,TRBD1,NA,CASSQTGGRETQYF,TGTGCCAGCAGCCAGACAGGGGGTCGGGAGACCCAGTACTTC
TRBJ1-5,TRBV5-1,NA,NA,CASSLTENQPQHF,TGCGCCAGCAGCTTGACAGAGAATCAGCCCCAGCATTTT
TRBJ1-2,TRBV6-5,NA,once,CASSYTANYGYTF,TGTGCCAGCAGTTACACGGCTAACTATGGCTACACCTTC
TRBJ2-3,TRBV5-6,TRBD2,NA,CASSPLMERGAATTQYF,TGTGCCAGCAGCCCTCTTATGGAGCGGGGGGCGGCTACTACGCAGTATTTT
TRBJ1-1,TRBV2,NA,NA,CASSRDTNTEAFF,TGTGCCAGCAGCCGGGACACAAACACTGAAGCTTTCTTT
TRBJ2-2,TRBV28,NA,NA,CASRFPNTGELFF,TGTGCCAGCCGTTTCCCAAACACCGGGGAGCTGTTTTTT
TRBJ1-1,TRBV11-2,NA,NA,CASSSPGSQWNTEAFF,TGTGCCAGCAGCTCCCCGGGGTCGCAATGGAACACTGAAGCTTTCTTT
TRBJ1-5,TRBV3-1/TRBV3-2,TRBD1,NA,CASSQGQGAFQPQHF,TGTGCCAGCAGCCAAGGACAGGGGGCATTTCAGCCCCAGCATTTT
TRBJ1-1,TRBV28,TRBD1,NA,CASRTGEVTEAFF,TGTGCCAGCAGGACAGGGGAGGTTACTGAAGCTTTCTTT
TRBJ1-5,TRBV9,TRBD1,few,CASSVAQGAGSNQPQHF,TGTGCCAGCAGCGTAGCCCAGGGGGCAGGTAGCAATCAGCCCCAGCATTTT
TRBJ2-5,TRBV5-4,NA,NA,CASSSSSGGIGETQYF,TGTGCCAGCAGCTCGTCCTCAGGGGGGATCGGAGAGACCCAGTACTTC
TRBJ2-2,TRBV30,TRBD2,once,CAWSVPASGTNTGELFF,TGTGCCTGGAGTGTACCGGCTAGCGGGACGAACACCGGGGAGCTGTTTTTT
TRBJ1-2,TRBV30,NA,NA,CAWSLQEGDGYTF,TGTGCCTGGAGTCTTCAAGAGGGAGATGGCTACACCTTC
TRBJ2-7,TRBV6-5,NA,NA,CASSYTQSSYEQYF,TGTGCCAGCAGTTACACACAGAGCTCCTACGAGCAGTACTTC
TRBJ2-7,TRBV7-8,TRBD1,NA,CASSFATGGSYEQYF,TGTGCCAGCAGCTTTGCTACAGGGGGCTCCTACGAGCAGTACTTC
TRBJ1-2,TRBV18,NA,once,CASSPIQGGNYGYTF,TGTGCCAGCTCACCAATACAGGGAGGGAACTATGGCTACACCTTC
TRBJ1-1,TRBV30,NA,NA,CAWSVVTDRAFF,TGTGCCTGGAGTGTAGTCACAGACAGAGCTTTCTTT
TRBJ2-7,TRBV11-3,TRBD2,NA,CASSTRLAGTNYEQYF,TGTGCCAGCAGCACCCGACTAGCGGGGACTAACTACGAGCAGTACTTC
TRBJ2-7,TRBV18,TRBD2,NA,CASSSGLAGGLGSYEQYF,TGTGCCAGCTCATCGGGACTAGCGGGAGGGCTCGGGTCCTACGAGCAGTACTTC
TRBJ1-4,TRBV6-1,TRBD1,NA,CASSELAGGNEKLFF,TGTGCCAGCAGTGAACTGGCAGGGGGTAATGAAAAACTGTTTTTT
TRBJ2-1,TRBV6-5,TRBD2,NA,CASTRVAGSYNEQFF,TGTGCCAGCACAAGGGTAGCGGGATCCTACAATGAGCAGTTCTTC
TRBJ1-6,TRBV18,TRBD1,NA,CASSPQGTGNSPLHF,TGTGCCAGCTCACCACAGGGGACAGGGAATTCACCCCTCCACTTT
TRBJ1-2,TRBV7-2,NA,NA,CASSPSTRAWGYGYTF,TGTGCCAGCAGCCCATCGACGAGGGCCTGGGGCTATGGCTACACCTTC
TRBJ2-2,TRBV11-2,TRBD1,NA,CASSFARGRQGYTGELFF,TGTGCCAGCAGCTTCGCTAGGGGACGACAGGGTTATACCGGGGAGCTGTTTTTT
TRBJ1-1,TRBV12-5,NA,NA,CASGSRSTEAFF,TGTGCTAGTGGTTCTCGGAGCACTGAAGCTTTCTTT
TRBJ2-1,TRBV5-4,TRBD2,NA,CASSSGVQAGGNEQFF,TGTGCCAGCAGCTCGGGAGTTCAAGCGGGGGGGAATGAGCAGTTCTTC
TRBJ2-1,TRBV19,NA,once,CASSSQPSNEQFF,TGTGCCAGTAGTTCCCAGCCTAGCAATGAGCAGTTCTTC
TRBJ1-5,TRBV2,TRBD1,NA,CASQGQGNQPQHF,TGTGCCAGCCAGGGACAGGGCAATCAGCCCCAGCATTTT
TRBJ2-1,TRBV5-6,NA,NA,CASNSYNEQFF,TGTGCCAGCAACAGCTACAATGAGCAGTTCTTC
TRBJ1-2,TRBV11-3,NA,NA,CASSSQEEGYGYTF,TGTGCCAGCAGCTCCCAAGAAGAGGGCTATGGCTACACCTTC
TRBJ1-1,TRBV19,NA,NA,CASSIGGNTEAFF,TGTGCCAGTAGTATAGGCGGGAACACTGAAGCTTTCTTT
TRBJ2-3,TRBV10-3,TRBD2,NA,CAISVQAGGGTDTQYF,TGTGCCATCAGTGTCCAAGCGGGAGGGGGCACAGATACGCAGTATTTT
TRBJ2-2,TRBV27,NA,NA,CASSSDPLWRGGELFF,TGTGCCAGCAGTTCCGACCCCCTGTGGCGGGGTGGGGAGCTGTTTTTT
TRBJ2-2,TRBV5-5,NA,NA,CASSLDGYTGELFF,TGTGCCAGCAGCCTAGACGGGTACACCGGGGAGCTGTTTTTT
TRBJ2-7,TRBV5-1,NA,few,CASSLRQASYEQYF,TGCGCCAGCAGCTTACGACAGGCCTCCTACGAGCAGTACTTC
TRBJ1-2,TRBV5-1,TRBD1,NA,CASSGQGAYGYTF,TGCGCCAGCAGCGGACAGGGCGCCTATGGCTACACCTTC
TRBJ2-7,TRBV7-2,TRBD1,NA,CASSTRQGAQEQYF,TGTGCCAGCAGCACCCGACAGGGGGCGCAAGAGCAGTACTTC
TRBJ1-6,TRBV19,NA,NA,CASRTGLNSPLHF,TGTGCCAGTCGCACAGGGTTGAATTCACCCCTCCACTTT
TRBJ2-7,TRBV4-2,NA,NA,CASSHSSGTSNYEQYF,TGTGCCAGCAGCCATAGTTCCGGGACAAGTAACTACGAGCAGTACTTC
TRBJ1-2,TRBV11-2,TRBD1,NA,CASSRDRGAYGYTF,TGTGCCAGCAGCCGGGACAGGGGCGCCTATGGCTACACCTTC
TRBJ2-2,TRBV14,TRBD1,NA,CASSQNRGLTGELFF,TGTGCCAGCAGCCAAAACAGGGGGCTCACCGGGGAGCTGTTTTTT
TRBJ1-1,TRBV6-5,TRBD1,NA,CASSYHRGTEAFF,TGTGCCAGCAGTTACCACAGGGGAACTGAAGCTTTCTTT
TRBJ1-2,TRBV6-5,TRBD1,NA,CASSGQNYGYTF,TGTGCCAGCTCGGGACAGAACTATGGCTACACCTTC